The table lists the clone carrying this TCR beta chain with a few counts. The antigen is not known. Then a second PCR, running about 6 to 11 cycles, was carried out with a sample-barcoded 5' primer and a J-beta primer mix. Template switching added a 12-random-nucleotide identifier to every cDNA molecule. Using its own MiXCR run on the 5' RACE reads, TCRdb lists one record per CDR3 protein. Here the sample spans about 970,000 distinct CDR3 sequences, about 51% being singletons. This specimen comes from a study of blood T cells in healthy people across ages. Points from the study as a whole: In long-lived donors, naive CD4+ cell counts and diversity exceeded those of aged donors.

The CDR3 extends over 14 amino acids. V gave up 1 base and J gave up 3 bases; unmatched junction bases: 5. Germline CDR1 is DFQATT and CDR2 is SNEGSKA (reference sequence). The rearrangement uses TRBV20-1 and TRBJ2-7, with 8 bases identical to TRBD2. This sequence was found in an older woman in good health. The material sequenced was blood. CDR3: CSARGQRELYEQYF. In DNA form, the CDR3 reads TGCAGTGCTAGAGGGCAGCGGGAGCTCTACGAGCAGTACTTC.